The clone carrying this T cell receptor beta chain is medium-sized in the sample. The germline V gene has CDR1 LGHNA and CDR2 YSLEER. Trimming cost V 0 bases and J 6 bases, with 12 bases left between them. This CDR3 contains 14 residues. These data belong to a study of breast tumors, draining lymph nodes, adjacent tissues. TCRdb re-called the multiplex PCR reads with MiXCR, one entry per CDR3 protein. The table includes about 16,000 distinct CDR3 sequences, 45% detected once. Sample: tumor-adjacent breast tissue. The chain couples TRBV4-3 to TRBJ2-7; D call uncertain. The TCR comes from a female donor with breast cancer. Some clones in this sample may be carry-over from other donors' samples. The CDR3 reads CASSQERLLSEQYF. The CDR3 nucleotides are TGCGCCAGCAGCCAAGAGAGGCTTTTGAGCGAGCAGTACTTC.